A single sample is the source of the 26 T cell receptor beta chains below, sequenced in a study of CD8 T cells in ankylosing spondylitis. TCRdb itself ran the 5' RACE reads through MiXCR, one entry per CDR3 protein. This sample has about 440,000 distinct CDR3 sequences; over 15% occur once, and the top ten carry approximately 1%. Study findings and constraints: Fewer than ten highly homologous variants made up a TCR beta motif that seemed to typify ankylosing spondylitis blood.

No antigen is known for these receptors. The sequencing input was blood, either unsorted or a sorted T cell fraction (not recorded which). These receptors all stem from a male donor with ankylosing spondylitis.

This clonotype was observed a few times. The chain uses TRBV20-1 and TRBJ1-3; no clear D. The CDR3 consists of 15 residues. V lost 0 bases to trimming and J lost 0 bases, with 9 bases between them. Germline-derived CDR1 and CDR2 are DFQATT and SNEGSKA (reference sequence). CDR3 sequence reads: CSARDTRSSGNTIYF. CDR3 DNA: TGCAGTGCTAGAGATACAAGGAGCTCTGGAAACACCATATATTTT.

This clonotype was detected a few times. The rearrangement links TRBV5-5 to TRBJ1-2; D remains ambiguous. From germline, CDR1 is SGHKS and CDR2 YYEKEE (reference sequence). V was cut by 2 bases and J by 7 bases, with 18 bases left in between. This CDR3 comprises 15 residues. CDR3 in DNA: TGTGCCAGCAGCTTTGGTTCGCCGCTAACGCGTGGCTACACCTTC. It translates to CASSFGSPLTRGYTF. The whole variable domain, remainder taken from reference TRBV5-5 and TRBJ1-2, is DAGVTQSPTHLIKTRGQQVTLRCSPISGHKSVSWYQQVLGQGPQFIFQYYEKEERGRGNFPDRFSARQFPNYSSELNVNALLLGDSALYLCASSFGSPLTRGYTFGSGTRLTVV.

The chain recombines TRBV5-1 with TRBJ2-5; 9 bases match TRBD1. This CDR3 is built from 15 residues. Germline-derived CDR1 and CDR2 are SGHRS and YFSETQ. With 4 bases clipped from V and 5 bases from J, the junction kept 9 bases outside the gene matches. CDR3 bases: TGCGCCAGCAGCCGGGGACAGGGCCGATGGGAGACCCAGTACTTC. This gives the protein CASSRGQGRWETQYF.

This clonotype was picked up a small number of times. The CDR3 reads CSARAGTGLRETQYF. The CDR3 DNA follows: TGCAGTGCTAGGGCCGGGACAGGGCTTCGCGAGACCCAGTACTTC. The chain recombines TRBV20-1 with TRBJ2-5; 9 bases match TRBD1. CDR1 is DFQATT and CDR2 is SNEGSKA in the germline V gene (reference sequence). V was pared by 3 bases and J by 5 bases, with 10 bases of the junction left unmatched. There are 15 residues in the CDR3.

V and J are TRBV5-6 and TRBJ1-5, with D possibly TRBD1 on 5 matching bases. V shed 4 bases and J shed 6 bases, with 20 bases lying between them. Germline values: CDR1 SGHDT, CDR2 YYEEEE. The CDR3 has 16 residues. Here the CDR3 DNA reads TGTGCCAGCAGCATGGGGGGTTCGGGGGGTATTCAGCCCCAGCATTTT. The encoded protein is CASSMGGSGGIQPQHF.

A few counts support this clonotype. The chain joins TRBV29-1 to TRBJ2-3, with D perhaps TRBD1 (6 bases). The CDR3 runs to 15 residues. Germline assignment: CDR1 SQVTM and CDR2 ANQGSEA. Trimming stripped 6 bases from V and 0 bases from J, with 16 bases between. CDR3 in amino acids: CSVPSGATSTDTQYF. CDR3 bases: TGCAGCGTCCCCTCAGGGGCCACTAGCACAGATACGCAGTATTTT.

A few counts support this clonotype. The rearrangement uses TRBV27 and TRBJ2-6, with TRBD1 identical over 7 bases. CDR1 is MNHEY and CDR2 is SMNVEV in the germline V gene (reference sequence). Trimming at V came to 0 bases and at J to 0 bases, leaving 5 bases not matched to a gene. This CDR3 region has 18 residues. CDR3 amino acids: CASSLSGGAGSGANVLTF. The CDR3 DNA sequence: TGTGCCAGCAGTTTATCAGGGGGCGCGGGCTCTGGGGCCAACGTCCTGACTTTC.

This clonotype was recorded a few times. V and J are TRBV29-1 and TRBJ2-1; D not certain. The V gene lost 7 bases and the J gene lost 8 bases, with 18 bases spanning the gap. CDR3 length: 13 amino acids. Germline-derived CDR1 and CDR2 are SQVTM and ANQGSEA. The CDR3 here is CSGVWPGPDEQFF. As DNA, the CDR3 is TGCAGCGGCGTATGGCCCGGACCTGATGAGCAGTTCTTC.

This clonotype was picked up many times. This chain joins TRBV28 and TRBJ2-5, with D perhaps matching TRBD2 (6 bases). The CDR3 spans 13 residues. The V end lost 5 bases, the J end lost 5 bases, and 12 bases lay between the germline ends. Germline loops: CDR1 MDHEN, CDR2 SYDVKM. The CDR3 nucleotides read TGTGCCAGCAGTATACCTAGCGTGGAGACCCAGTACTTC. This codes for CASSIPSVETQYF. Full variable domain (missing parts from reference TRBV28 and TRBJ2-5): DVKVTQSSRYLVKRTGEKVFLECVQDMDHENMFWYRQDPGLGLRLIYFSYDVKMKEKGDIPEGYSVSREKKERFSLILESASTNQTSMYLCASSIPSVETQYFGPGTRLLVL.

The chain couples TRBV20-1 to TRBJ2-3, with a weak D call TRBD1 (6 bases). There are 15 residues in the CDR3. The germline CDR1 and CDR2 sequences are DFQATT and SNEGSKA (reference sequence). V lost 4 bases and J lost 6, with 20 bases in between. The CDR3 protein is CSATQGQQEGDTQYF. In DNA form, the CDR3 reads TGCAGTGCTACCCAGGGGCAGCAAGAAGGTGATACGCAGTATTTT.

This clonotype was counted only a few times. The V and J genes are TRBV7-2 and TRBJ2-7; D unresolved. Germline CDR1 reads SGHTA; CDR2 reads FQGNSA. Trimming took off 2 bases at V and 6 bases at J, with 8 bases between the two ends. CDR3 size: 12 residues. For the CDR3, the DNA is TGTGCCAGCAGCTTAAGGCACTCCGAGCAGTACTTC. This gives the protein CASSLRHSEQYF.

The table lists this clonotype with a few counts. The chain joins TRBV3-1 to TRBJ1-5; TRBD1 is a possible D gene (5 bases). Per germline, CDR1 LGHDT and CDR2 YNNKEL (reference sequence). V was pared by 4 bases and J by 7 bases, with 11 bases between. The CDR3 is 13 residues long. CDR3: CASSPGALQPQHF. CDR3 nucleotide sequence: TGTGCCAGCAGCCCCGGGGCACTCCAGCCCCAGCATTTT.

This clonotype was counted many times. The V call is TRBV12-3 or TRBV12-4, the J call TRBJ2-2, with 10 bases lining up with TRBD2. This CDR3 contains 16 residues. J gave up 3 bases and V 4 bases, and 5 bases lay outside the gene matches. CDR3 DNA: TGTGCCAGCAGTTGGAGCGGGAGGGCCGACACCGGGGAGCTGTTTTTT. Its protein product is CASSWSGRADTGELFF.

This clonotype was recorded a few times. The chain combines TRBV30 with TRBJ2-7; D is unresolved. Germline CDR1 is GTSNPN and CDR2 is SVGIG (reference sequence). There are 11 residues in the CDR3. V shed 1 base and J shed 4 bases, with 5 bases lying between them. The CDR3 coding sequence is TGTGCCTGGAGTGACAGTTACGAGCAGTACTTC. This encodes CAWSDSYEQYF.

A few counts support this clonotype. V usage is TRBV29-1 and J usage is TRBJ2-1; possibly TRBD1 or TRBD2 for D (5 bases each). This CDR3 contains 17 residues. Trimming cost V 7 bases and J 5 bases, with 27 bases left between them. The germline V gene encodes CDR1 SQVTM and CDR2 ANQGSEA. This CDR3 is CSAREGLSGTSNNEQFF. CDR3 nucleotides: TGCAGCGCCAGAGAGGGGCTCAGCGGAACCTCTAACAATGAGCAGTTCTTC.

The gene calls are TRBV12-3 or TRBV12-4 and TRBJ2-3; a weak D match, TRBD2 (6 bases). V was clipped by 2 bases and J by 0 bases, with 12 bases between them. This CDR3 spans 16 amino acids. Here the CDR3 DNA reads TGTGCCAGCAGTTTATCTTGGCGGGGTAGCACAGATACGCAGTATTTT. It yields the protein CASSLSWRGSTDTQYF.

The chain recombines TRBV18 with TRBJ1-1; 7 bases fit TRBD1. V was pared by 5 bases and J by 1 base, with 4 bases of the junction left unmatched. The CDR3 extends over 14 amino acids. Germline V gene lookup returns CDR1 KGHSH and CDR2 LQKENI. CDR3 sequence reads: CASSVDRTNTEAFF. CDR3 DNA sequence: TGTGCCAGCTCAGTGGACAGGACGAACACTGAAGCTTTCTTT.

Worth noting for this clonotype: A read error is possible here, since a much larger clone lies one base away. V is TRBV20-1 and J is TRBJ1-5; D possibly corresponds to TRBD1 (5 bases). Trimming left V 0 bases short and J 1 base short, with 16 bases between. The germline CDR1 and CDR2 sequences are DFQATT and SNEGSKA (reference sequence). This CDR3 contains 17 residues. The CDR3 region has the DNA TGCAGTGCTAGAGATAGGATGGGACGTGTGAGCAATCAGCCCCAGCATTTT. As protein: CSARDRMGRVSNQPQHF.

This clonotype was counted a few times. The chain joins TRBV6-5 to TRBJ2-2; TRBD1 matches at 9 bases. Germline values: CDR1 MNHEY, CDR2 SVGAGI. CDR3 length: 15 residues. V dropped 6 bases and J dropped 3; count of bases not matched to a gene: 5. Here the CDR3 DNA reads TGTGCCAGCAGATATGACAGGGGGGACACCGGGGAGCTGTTTTTT. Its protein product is CASRYDRGDTGELFF.

CDR3 protein: CSASHGSGTGTEAFF. The CDR3 region has the DNA TGCAGTGCTAGTCACGGAAGCGGGACAGGGACTGAAGCTTTCTTT. The V and J genes are TRBV20-1 and TRBJ1-1; 9 bases are a match to TRBD1. The germline gives CDR1 DFQATT, CDR2 SNEGSKA (reference sequence). This CDR3 is 15 amino acids long. With V trimmed by 3 bases and J by 5 bases, 10 bases remained unmatched.

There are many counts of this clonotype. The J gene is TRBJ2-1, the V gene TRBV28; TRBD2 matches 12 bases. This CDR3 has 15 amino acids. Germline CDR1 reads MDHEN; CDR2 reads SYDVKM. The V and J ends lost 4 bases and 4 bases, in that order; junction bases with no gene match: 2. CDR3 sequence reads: CASSSSGRAYNEQFF. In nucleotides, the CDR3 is TGTGCCAGCAGTTCTAGCGGGAGGGCTTACAATGAGCAGTTCTTC.

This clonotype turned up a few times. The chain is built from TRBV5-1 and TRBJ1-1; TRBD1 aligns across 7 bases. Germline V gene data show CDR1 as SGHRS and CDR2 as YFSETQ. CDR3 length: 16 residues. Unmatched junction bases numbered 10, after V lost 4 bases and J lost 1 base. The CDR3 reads CASSDDRGLGNTEAFF. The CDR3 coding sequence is TGCGCCAGCAGCGATGATAGGGGGCTTGGGAACACTGAAGCTTTCTTT. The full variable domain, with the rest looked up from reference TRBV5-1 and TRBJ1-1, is KAGVTQTPRYLIKTRGQQVTLSCSPISGHRSVSWYQQTPGQGLQFLFEYFSETQRNKGNFPGRFSGRQFSNSRSEMNVSTLELGDSALYLCASSDDRGLGNTEAFFGQGTRLTVV.

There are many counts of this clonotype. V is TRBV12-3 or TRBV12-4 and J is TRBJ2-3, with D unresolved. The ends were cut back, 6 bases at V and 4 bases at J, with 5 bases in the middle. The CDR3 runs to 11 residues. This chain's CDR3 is CASSPADTQYF. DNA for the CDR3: TGTGCCAGCAGCCCCGCAGATACGCAGTATTTT.

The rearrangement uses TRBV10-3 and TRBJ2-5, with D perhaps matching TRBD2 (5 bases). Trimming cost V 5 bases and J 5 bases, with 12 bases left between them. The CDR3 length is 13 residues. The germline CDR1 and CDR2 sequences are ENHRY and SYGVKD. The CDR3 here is CAISPPEAETQYF. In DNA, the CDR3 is TGTGCCATCAGTCCCCCGGAGGCGGAGACCCAGTACTTC.

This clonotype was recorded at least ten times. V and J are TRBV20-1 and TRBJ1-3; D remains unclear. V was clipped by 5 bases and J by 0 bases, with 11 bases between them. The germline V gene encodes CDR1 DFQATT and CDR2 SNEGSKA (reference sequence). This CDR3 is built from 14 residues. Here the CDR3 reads CSAVRKDSGNTIYF. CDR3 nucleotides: TGCAGTGCTGTCCGTAAGGACTCTGGAAACACCATATATTTT.

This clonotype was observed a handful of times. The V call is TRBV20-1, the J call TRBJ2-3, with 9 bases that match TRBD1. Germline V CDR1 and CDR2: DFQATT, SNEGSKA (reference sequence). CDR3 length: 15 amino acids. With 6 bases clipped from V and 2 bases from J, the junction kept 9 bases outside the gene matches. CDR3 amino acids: CSAQRGDRDTDTQYF. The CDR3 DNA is TGCAGTGCCCAAAGAGGGGACAGGGACACAGATACGCAGTATTTT.